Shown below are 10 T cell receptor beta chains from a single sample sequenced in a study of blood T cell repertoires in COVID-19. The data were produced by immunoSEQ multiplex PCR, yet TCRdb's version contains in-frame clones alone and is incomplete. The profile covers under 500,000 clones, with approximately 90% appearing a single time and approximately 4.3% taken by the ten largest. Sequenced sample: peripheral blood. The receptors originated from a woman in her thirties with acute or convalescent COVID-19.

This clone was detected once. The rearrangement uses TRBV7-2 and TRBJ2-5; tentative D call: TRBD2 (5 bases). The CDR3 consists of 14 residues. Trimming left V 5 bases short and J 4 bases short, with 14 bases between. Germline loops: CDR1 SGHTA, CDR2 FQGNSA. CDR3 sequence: CASSKEGGSETQYF. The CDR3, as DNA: TGTGCCAGCAGCAAAGAGGGTGGATCAGAGACCCAGTACTTC.

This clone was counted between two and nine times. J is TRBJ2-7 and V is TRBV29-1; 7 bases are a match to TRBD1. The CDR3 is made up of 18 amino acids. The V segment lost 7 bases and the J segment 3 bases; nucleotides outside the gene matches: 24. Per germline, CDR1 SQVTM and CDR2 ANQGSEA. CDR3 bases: TGCAGCGCTTACGGGGTTAATCTTTCCGGGACAGTTTACTACGAGCAGTACTTC. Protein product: CSAYGVNLSGTVYYEQYF.

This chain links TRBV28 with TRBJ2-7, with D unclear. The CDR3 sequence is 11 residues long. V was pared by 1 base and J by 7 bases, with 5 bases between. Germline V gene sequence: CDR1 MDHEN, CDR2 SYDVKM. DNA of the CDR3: TGTGCCAGCAGTTTATCCGGGGAGCAGTACTTC. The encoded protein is CASSLSGEQYF.

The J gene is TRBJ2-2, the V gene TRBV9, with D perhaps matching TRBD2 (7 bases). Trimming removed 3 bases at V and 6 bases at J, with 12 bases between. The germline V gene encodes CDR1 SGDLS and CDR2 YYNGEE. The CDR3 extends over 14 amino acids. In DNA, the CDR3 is TGTGCCAGCAGCGCCGGGGAGGGGGCCGGGGAGCTGTTTTTT. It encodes CASSAGEGAGELFF.

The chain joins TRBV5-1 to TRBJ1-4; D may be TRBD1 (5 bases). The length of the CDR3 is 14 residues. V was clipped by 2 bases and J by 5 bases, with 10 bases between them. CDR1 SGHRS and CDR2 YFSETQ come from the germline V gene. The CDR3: CASSFGGPNEKLFF. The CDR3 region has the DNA TGCGCCAGCAGCTTCGGGGGACCAAATGAAAAACTGTTTTTT.

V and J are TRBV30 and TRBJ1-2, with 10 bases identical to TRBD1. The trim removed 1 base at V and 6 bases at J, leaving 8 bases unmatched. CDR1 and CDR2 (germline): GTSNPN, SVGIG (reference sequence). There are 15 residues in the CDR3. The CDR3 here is CAWSAGGTGEDGYTF. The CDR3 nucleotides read TGTGCCTGGAGTGCGGGCGGGACAGGGGAGGATGGCTACACCTTC.

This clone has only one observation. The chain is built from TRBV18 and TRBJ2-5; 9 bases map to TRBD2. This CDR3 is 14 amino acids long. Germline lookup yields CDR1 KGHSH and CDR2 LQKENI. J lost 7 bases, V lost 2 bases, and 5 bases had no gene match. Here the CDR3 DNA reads TGTGCCAGCTCACCAGTAGCGGGGGACGGGACCCAGTACTTC. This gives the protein CASSPVAGDGTQYF.

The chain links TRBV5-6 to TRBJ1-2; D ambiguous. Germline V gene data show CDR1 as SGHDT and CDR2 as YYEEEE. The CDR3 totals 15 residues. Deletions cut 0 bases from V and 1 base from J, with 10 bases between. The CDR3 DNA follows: TGTGCCAGCAGCTTGGCCGCCGTAGATAACTATGGCTACACCTTC. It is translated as CASSLAAVDNYGYTF.

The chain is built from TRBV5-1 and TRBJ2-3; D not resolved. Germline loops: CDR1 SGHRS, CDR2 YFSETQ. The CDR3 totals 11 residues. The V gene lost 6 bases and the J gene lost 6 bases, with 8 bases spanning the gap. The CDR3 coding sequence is TGCGCCAGCATCCTGGGCGATACGCAGTATTTT. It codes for CASILGDTQYF.

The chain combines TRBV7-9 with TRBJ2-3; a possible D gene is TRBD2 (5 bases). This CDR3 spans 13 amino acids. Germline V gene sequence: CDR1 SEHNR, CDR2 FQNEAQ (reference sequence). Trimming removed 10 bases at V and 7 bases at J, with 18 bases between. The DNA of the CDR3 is TGTGCCACCACAGCCGTAGCCGGGAATACGCAGTATTTT. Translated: CATTAVAGNTQYF.